The T cell receptor (beta chain) under discussion was sequenced for a study of blood T cell repertoires in COVID-19. About the research overall: The origin of the acute and convalescent COVID-19 samples was the United States, Italy and Spain.

The CDR3 is 14 amino acids. CDR1 is DFQATT, CDR2 SNEGSKA, per germline (reference sequence). V was shortened by 3 bases and J by 9 bases, with 15 bases between the two germline ends. Original processing methods: Amplification of reference gene primers was used by the study to estimate nucleated cell counts. Repertoires were generated with immunoSEQ multiplex PCR, while TCRdb's copy carries only in-frame clones and drops some. The D gene and trimming were derived from the DNA, and the V and J assignments and clone size from that table. Here the sample spans a few hundred thousand clones, over 75% being singletons.

The TCR sequence derives from a human donor in a cohort sampled during active COVID-19. The source material was peripheral blood. V usage is TRBV20-1 and J usage is TRBJ1-6; D is possibly TRBD1 (5 bases). The CDR3 loop is CSASLGQGLSPLHF. The CDR3 DNA follows: TGCAGTGCTAGTCTCGGCCAGGGCCTTTCACCCCTCCACTTT.